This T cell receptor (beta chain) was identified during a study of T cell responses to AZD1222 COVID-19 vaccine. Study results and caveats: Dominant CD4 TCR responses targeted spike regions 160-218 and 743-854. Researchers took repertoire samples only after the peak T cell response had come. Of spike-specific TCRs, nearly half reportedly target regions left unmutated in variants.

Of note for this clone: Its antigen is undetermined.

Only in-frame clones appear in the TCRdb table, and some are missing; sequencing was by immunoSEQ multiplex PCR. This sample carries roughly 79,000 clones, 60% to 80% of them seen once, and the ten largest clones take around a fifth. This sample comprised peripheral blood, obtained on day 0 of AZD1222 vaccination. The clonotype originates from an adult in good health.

The CDR3: CASSDGTVLNIQYF. The CDR3 coding sequence is TGTGCCAGCAGTGACGGCACGGTATTGAACATTCAGTACTTC. The J gene is TRBJ2-4, the V gene TRBV6-1; D uncertain. Trimming took off 3 bases at V and 7 bases at J, with 13 bases between the two ends. The germline V gene has CDR1 MNHNS and CDR2 SASEGT. This CDR3 is 14 amino acids long.